The clone carrying this T cell receptor beta chain was picked up many times. The antigen remains undetermined. V shed 6 bases and J 1 base; nucleotides not matched to a gene: 5. The CDR3 has 14 amino acids. The data originate from a study of blood T cells in healthy people across ages. Study-wide findings and caveats: Greater diversity and more naive CD4+ cells were seen in long-lived donors than in aged donors. Naive and antigen-experienced cells were not separated, limiting conclusive comparison.

The authors ran a second PCR of roughly 6 to 11 cycles using a sample-barcoded 5' primer and a J-beta primer mix. TCRdb ran MiXCR on the 5' RACE reads and lists one entry per CDR3 protein. The table records 850,000 to 1,100,000 distinct CDR3 sequences, roughly two fifths of them present only once. Isolating PBMCs gave at least 7 million of these cells per sample. The chain joins TRBV12-3 or TRBV12-4 to TRBJ1-2; 7 bases match TRBD1. Sequenced input: blood. This receptor was taken from a young man in good health. DNA of the CDR3: TGTGCCAGCAGGGCCACAGGGGATAACTATGGCTACACCTTC. It codes for CASRATGDNYGYTF.